This paragraph reports one T cell receptor (beta chain). Antigen unknown. Other DNA sequences in the sample encode the same CDR3. The CDR3 has 14 residues. Germline loops: CDR1 SGHRS, CDR2 YFSETQ. With 4 bases clipped from V and 1 base from J, the junction kept 0 bases outside the gene matches. The PCR made use of 60 Vbeta and 13 Jbeta primers. Repertoires were generated with immunoSEQ multiplex PCR, while TCRdb's copy carries only in-frame clones and drops some. Its table records over 90,000 clones. The data stem from a study of cytomegalovirus exposure and HLA in healthy donors. The study's findings and limits: Near-uniform donor sequencing depth was presumed by presence/absence analyses.

Sequences were obtained from PBMCs. This clonotype was obtained from a man aged 35 to 55 in good health and CMV-seronegative. The gene calls are TRBV5-1 and TRBJ2-3; 10 bases match TRBD2. CDR3 sequence (DNA): TGCGCCAGCAGCCTAGCGGGGGGCACAGATACGCAGTATTTT. Encoded protein: CASSLAGGTDTQYF.